A single sample gave rise to the 23 T cell receptor beta chains below, sequenced in a study of Japanese encephalitis immunity and Zika vaccine responses. Using its own MiXCR run on the 5' RACE reads, TCRdb lists one record per CDR3 protein. The profile covers approximately 500 distinct CDR3 sequences, with about 2.4% appearing a single time and roughly 20% taken by the ten largest. CFSE-labeled PBMCs were cultured approximately six days with peptide pools, each at about 1 ug/mL. Live CD56-CD19-CD16-CD3+CD4+ cells with low CFSE were sorted unfixed as proliferating CD4 T cells. This specimen consisted of antigen-activated CD4+ T cells from blood, cultured, obtained during a Zika inactivated vaccine study. The receptors shown here come from an adult woman who received an inactivated Zika virus vaccine.

This clonotype is medium-sized within its sample. At one of its ends the junction is not consistent with the germline gene, which may arise from a read error. The genes are TRBV28 and TRBJ2-7, with D possibly matching TRBD2 (6 bases). Germline CDR1 MDHEN, CDR2 SYDVKM. The CDR3 totals 15 residues. The CDR3 here is CASRTAGLINYDQYF. The DNA of the CDR3 is TGTGCCAGCAGAACTGCCGGACTAATAAACTACGATCAGTACTTC.

This clonotype was recorded at least ten times. This chain uses TRBV28 with TRBJ2-1; a possible D gene is TRBD1 (5 bases). The germline V gene has CDR1 MDHEN and CDR2 SYDVKM. This CDR3 region has 13 residues. The V end lost 2 bases, the J end lost 9 bases, and 11 bases lay between the germline ends. The chain's CDR3 is CASSLGALSEQFF. The CDR3 DNA is TGTGCCAGCAGTTTAGGGGCTCTTAGTGAGCAGTTCTTC.

This clonotype was seen many times. J is TRBJ2-7 and V is TRBV28; possible D gene TRBD1, 6 bases. This CDR3 comprises 14 residues. CDR1 and CDR2 from the germline V gene are MDHEN and SYDVKM. V lost 2 bases and J 7 bases, leaving 15 bases between the germline ends. For the CDR3, the DNA is TGTGCCAGCAGTTTACTGGGGGCGCAGGGGGAGCAGTACTTC. Its protein product is CASSLLGAQGEQYF.

By share of the sample, this clonotype is large. The V and J genes are TRBV29-1 and TRBJ2-2; unclear D gene. The ends were cut back, 0 bases at V and 7 bases at J, with 6 bases in the middle. The germline gives CDR1 SQVTM, CDR2 ANQGSEA. The CDR3 extends over 12 amino acids. CDR3 sequence (DNA): TGCAGCGTTGAAGAAAAGGTCGGGGAGCTGTTTTTT. Protein product: CSVEEKVGELFF.

By share of the sample, this clonotype is medium-sized. The V and J genes are TRBV11-1 and TRBJ2-2; the match to TRBD2 covers 8 bases. Germline loops: CDR1 SGHAT, CDR2 FQDESV (reference sequence). The CDR3 has 16 residues. Trimming removed 1 base from V and 2 bases from J; junction bases left unmatched: 3. The CDR3 coding sequence is TGTGCCAGCAGCTTAGGAACTAGCGGAAACACCGGGGAGCTGTTTTTT. This codes for CASSLGTSGNTGELFF.

This clonotype has ten or more counts. The rearrangement joins TRBV7-3 to TRBJ2-3, with TRBD2 identical over 8 bases. Trimming removed 5 bases from V and 1 base from J; junction bases left unmatched: 8. The CDR3 spans 16 residues. Germline V gene lookup returns CDR1 SGHTA and CDR2 FQGTGA. CDR3 loop: CASSRTRGGGTDTQYF. The CDR3 coding sequence is TGTGCCAGCAGCCGGACCCGGGGGGGCGGCACAGATACGCAGTATTTT. Supplemented by reference TRBV7-3 and TRBJ2-3, the full variable domain reads GAGVSQTPSNKVTEKGKYVELRCDPISGHTALYWYRQSLGQGPEFLIYFQGTGAADDSGLPNDRFFAVRPEGSVSTLKIQRTERGDSAVYLCASSRTRGGGTDTQYFGPGTRLTVL.

This clonotype is judged medium-sized (0.01 to 0.1%). The CDR3 here is CASSQSRMGEQYF. The DNA for the CDR3 is TGTGCCAGCAGCCAATCTAGAATGGGCGAGCAGTACTTC. This chain uses TRBV3-1 with TRBJ2-7, with D unclear. Trimming stripped 2 bases from V and 6 bases from J, with 11 bases between. The CDR3 sequence is 13 residues long. CDR1 and CDR2 (germline): LGHDT, YNNKEL (reference sequence).

By sample fraction, this clonotype is large. This sequence joins TRBV11-2 and TRBJ2-2; D possibly corresponds to TRBD1 (6 bases). Germline loops: CDR1 SGHAT, CDR2 FQNNGV. With 3 bases removed from V and 1 base from J, the gap between germline ends came to 12 bases. This CDR3 has 16 amino acids. The CDR3 DNA reads TGTGCCAGCAGCTTCAACCCGGGACAGAACACCGGGGAGCTGTTTTTT. It codes for CASSFNPGQNTGELFF.

This clonotype showed up just a few times. The chain uses TRBV3-1 and TRBJ2-7, with D perhaps TRBD1 (8 bases). The CDR3 extends over 14 amino acids. From germline, CDR1 is LGHDT and CDR2 YNNKEL (reference sequence). V lost 1 base, J lost 6 bases, and 13 bases lay in between. The CDR3 nucleotides are TGTGCCAGCAGCCAAGGTACAGGGGGGGGCGAGCAGTACTTC. Translating it yields CASSQGTGGGEQYF.

This clonotype qualifies as medium-sized. V usage is TRBV3-1 and J usage is TRBJ2-1; D is ambiguous. CDR3 length: 12 residues. Between the trimmed V and J ends, which lost 4 bases and 7 bases, there was a span of 8 bases. The germline V gene encodes CDR1 LGHDT and CDR2 YNNKEL (reference sequence). The CDR3 loop reads CASSPSMNEQFF. CDR3 DNA sequence: TGTGCCAGCAGCCCGTCTATGAATGAGCAGTTCTTC.

Sample share makes this clonotype medium-sized. The V and J genes are TRBV18 and TRBJ1-1, with D perhaps matching TRBD1 (5 bases). CDR1 is KGHSH, CDR2 LQKENI, per germline. This CDR3 spans 13 amino acids. V was shortened by 3 bases and J by 1 base, with 6 bases between the two germline ends. The CDR3 protein is CASSPTGNTEAFF. The CDR3 DNA is TGTGCCAGCTCACCCACAGGGAACACTGAAGCTTTCTTT.

This clonotype is medium-sized. The chain combines TRBV5-1 with TRBJ2-5; TRBD2 matches 12 bases. The CDR3 has 16 residues. The germline gives CDR1 SGHRS, CDR2 YFSETQ. The V segment lost 0 bases and the J segment 4 bases; nucleotides outside the gene matches: 4. CDR3 DNA sequence: TGCGCCAGCAGCTTGGCGACTAGCGGGAGTATAGAGACCCAGTACTTC. Translated: CASSLATSGSIETQYF.

This clonotype ranks as large. This chain links TRBV5-1 with TRBJ2-7, with D possibly being TRBD1 (5 bases). This CDR3 comprises 15 residues. Trimming cost V 0 bases and J 6 bases, with 16 bases left between them. CDR1 and CDR2 from the germline V gene are SGHRS and YFSETQ. Here the CDR3 DNA reads TGCGCCAGCAGCTTGGCGGCAGGGCCCACTATCGAGCAGTACTTC. Translation gives CASSLAAGPTIEQYF.

By sample fraction, this clonotype is medium-sized. V is TRBV29-1 and J is TRBJ1-3, with D hard to call. Germline values: CDR1 SQVTM, CDR2 ANQGSEA. With 4 bases removed from V and 0 bases from J, the gap between germline ends came to 1 base. This CDR3 spans 11 amino acids. CDR3: CSVASGNTIYF. For the CDR3, the DNA is TGCAGCGTTGCCTCTGGAAACACCATATATTTT.

In its sample, this clonotype was seen many times. V gene TRBV2 combines with J gene TRBJ2-3; 8 nucleotides agree with TRBD2. This CDR3 has 16 amino acids. V gave up 7 bases and J gave up 2 bases; unmatched junction bases: 11. Germline assignment: CDR1 SNHLY and CDR2 FYNNEI. For the CDR3, the DNA is TGTGCCAGCATGGGACGGGGGGGGTCTGCCACAGATACGCAGTATTTT. Its translation: CASMGRGGSATDTQYF.

By proportion, this clonotype is medium-sized. The chain links TRBV28 to TRBJ2-1; weak D call: TRBD2 (5 bases). The germline gives CDR1 MDHEN, CDR2 SYDVKM. The CDR3 runs to 15 residues. The ends were cut back, 2 bases at V and 8 bases at J, with 16 bases in the middle. The CDR3 protein is CASSLIPTLRDEQFF. The CDR3 coding sequence is TGTGCCAGCAGTTTAATACCGACCTTGAGGGATGAGCAGTTCTTC.

This clonotype is classed as large. The chain has TRBV7-8 and TRBJ2-7, with a possible D match to TRBD1 (6 bases). The CDR3 runs 13 residues. Germline V gene data show CDR1 as SGHVS and CDR2 as FQNEAQ. Trimming took 6 bases from V and 6 from J, leaving 15 bases between them. The CDR3, as DNA: TGTGCCAGCAGTCAAGAAAGGGGGACCGAGCAGTACTTC. Its protein is CASSQERGTEQYF.

This clonotype rates as medium-sized. The rearrangement uses TRBV5-1 and TRBJ2-1, with 10 bases identical to TRBD2. With 0 bases clipped from V and 6 bases from J, the junction kept 3 bases outside the gene matches. CDR1 and CDR2 from the germline V gene are SGHRS and YFSETQ. The CDR3 has 15 amino acids. The CDR3 here is CASSLVAGGRNEQFF. CDR3 coding DNA: TGCGCCAGCAGCTTGGTAGCGGGAGGCCGCAATGAGCAGTTCTTC.

By frequency in the sample, this clonotype is medium-sized. CDR3 sequence (DNA): TGTGCCACCAGCAGAGCGATAGACAGGTATAGCAATCAGCCCCAGCATTTT. Protein: CATSRAIDRYSNQPQHF. The V and J genes are TRBV15 and TRBJ1-5, with D perhaps matching TRBD1 (6 bases). The CDR3 loop spans 17 amino acids. The V and J ends lost 1 base and 0 bases respectively, with 13 bases between them. Germline loops: CDR1 LNHNV, CDR2 YYDKDF (reference sequence).

By share of the sample, this clonotype is large. The chain is built from TRBV4-1 and TRBJ2-3; 10 bases fit TRBD1. The CDR3 spans 17 residues. Germline CDR1 is MGHRA and CDR2 is YSYEKL. Trimming removed 0 bases from V and 8 bases from J; junction bases left unmatched: 11. CDR3 residues: CASSQDPYGTGEGTQYF. For the CDR3, the DNA is TGCGCCAGCAGCCAAGACCCCTATGGGACAGGGGAGGGTACGCAGTATTTT.

By sample share, this clonotype is large. The chain joins TRBV20-1 to TRBJ2-7; TRBD2 agrees at 7 bases. The germline V gene encodes CDR1 DFQATT and CDR2 SNEGSKA (reference sequence). J was trimmed by 6 bases and V by 5 bases; bases with no gene match: 13. The CDR3 extends over 14 amino acids. The CDR3 DNA reads as TGCAGTGCTTCCATAGCGGGCCACCTGCTCGAGCAGTACTTC. This codes for CSASIAGHLLEQYF.

This clonotype is termed medium-sized. This chain joins TRBV7-9 and TRBJ2-3; perhaps D is TRBD1 or TRBD2 (5 bases each). This CDR3 is 16 amino acids long. The V end was cut by 0 bases, the J end by 2 bases, with 12 bases between. Germline assignment: CDR1 SEHNR and CDR2 FQNEAQ (reference sequence). The CDR3 reads CASSLARGSHTDTQYF. In DNA, the CDR3 is TGTGCCAGCAGCTTAGCGAGGGGCTCTCACACAGATACGCAGTATTTT.

By proportion, this clonotype is medium-sized (0.01 to 0.1%). The V and J genes are TRBV10-1 and TRBJ2-7; D is perhaps TRBD1 (6 bases). Trimming removed 6 bases at V and 8 bases at J, with 14 bases between. Germline values: CDR1 WNHNN, CDR2 SYGVQD (reference sequence). This CDR3 has 12 residues. The CDR3 DNA is TGCGCCAGCAGCCCAGGACAGACTAAGCAGTACTTC. Translation gives CASSPGQTKQYF.